Presented here are 7 T cell receptor beta chains from one specimen sequenced in a study of T-cell memory formation after mild COVID-19. TCRdb re-analysed the 5' RACE reads in MiXCR, keeping a single row per CDR3 protein. The repertoire holds roughly 130,000 distinct CDR3 sequences, with over 15% as singletons. Sequenced: PBMCs or a T cell subset sorted from them (not recorded which). These receptor sequences come from a man younger than 35 who had mild COVID-19 (a few samples of this study predate the infection). Cell type and time point are not known.

The chain employs TRBV27 and TRBJ1-1; TRBD1 aligns across 7 bases. This CDR3 spans 13 amino acids. V trimming: 3 bases; J trimming: 4 bases; junction bases outside the gene matches: 2. The V gene's germline CDR1 is MNHEY and CDR2 SMNVEV (reference sequence). DNA of the CDR3: TGTGCCAGCAGTTTCCGGGACAGCACTGAAGCTTTCTTT. Translated, it gives CASSFRDSTEAFF.

The chain recombines TRBV7-2 with TRBJ2-5; D possibly corresponds to TRBD1 (5 bases). CDR1 is SGHTA, CDR2 FQGNSA, per germline. There are 14 residues in the CDR3. The V gene lost 6 bases and the J gene lost 2 bases, with 13 bases spanning the gap. CDR3 sequence reads: CASRFKGPQETQYF. As DNA, the CDR3 is TGTGCCAGCAGGTTCAAGGGGCCTCAAGAGACCCAGTACTTC.

This clonotype has at least ten counts. This chain links TRBV5-1 with TRBJ1-1; maybe TRBD1 (6 bases). CDR3 length: 15 residues. CDR1 SGHRS and CDR2 YFSETQ come from the germline V gene. The V and J ends lost 1 base and 1 base respectively, with 11 bases between them. CDR3 region: CASSLRSGANTEAFF. The CDR3 coding sequence is TGCGCCAGCAGCTTGCGGTCGGGGGCGAACACTGAAGCTTTCTTT.

This rearrangement joins TRBV19 to TRBJ1-5; D gene uncertain. The CDR3 sequence is 14 residues long. V was clipped by 0 bases and J by 4 bases, with 7 bases between them. The germline gives CDR1 LNHDA, CDR2 SQIVND (reference sequence). In DNA form, the CDR3 reads TGTGCCAGTAGTATAGAACCCGGGAATCAGCCCCAGCATTTT. It yields the protein CASSIEPGNQPQHF.

This chain uses TRBV10-3 with TRBJ2-7; 9 bases align to TRBD1. The V gene end was trimmed by 10 bases and the J gene end by 3 bases; junction bases not matched to a gene: 10. In germline, CDR1 is ENHRY, CDR2 SYGVKD. The CDR3 is 14 amino acids. CDR3 loop: CASGPPGQGYEQYF. The CDR3 nucleotides read TGTGCCAGCGGACCTCCGGGACAGGGCTACGAGCAGTACTTC.

This clonotype was detected a few times. V gene TRBV11-3 combines with J gene TRBJ2-7; 8 nucleotides align to TRBD2. The CDR3 contains 14 residues. V shed 4 bases and J 3 bases; nucleotides not matched to a gene: 5. Germline V gene lookup returns CDR1 SGHNT and CDR2 YENEEA. DNA for the CDR3: TGTGCCAGCAGCTCCGGGGGGGGCAACTACGAGCAGTACTTC. It codes for CASSSGGGNYEQYF.

This clonotype was seen more than once but under ten times. The rearrangement uses TRBV5-6 and TRBJ2-5; 7 bases line up with TRBD1. The V segment lost 2 bases and the J segment 3 bases; nucleotides outside the gene matches: 4. This CDR3 has 14 amino acids. CDR1 is SGHDT and CDR2 is YYEEEE in the germline V gene. The CDR3 bases are TGTGCCAGCAGCTTAACAGGGGAGAAAGAGACCCAGTACTTC. Amino acids: CASSLTGEKETQYF.